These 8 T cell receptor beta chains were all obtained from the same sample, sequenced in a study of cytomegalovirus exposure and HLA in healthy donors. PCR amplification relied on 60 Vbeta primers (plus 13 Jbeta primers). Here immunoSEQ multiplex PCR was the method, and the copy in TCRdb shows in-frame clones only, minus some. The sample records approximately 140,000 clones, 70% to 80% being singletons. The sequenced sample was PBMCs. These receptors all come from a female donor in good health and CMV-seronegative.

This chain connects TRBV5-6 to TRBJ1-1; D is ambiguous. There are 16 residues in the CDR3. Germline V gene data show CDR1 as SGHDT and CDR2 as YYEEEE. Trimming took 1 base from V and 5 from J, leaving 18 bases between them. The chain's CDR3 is CASSLTAASVATEAFF. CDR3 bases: TGTGCCAGCAGCTTGACGGCGGCCTCAGTGGCTACTGAAGCTTTCTTT.

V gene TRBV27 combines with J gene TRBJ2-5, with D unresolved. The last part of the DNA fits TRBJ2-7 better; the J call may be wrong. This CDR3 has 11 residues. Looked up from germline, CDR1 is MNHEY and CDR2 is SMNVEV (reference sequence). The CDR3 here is CASSTSYEQYF. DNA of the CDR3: TGTGCCAGCAGTACCTCCTACGAGCAGTACTTC.

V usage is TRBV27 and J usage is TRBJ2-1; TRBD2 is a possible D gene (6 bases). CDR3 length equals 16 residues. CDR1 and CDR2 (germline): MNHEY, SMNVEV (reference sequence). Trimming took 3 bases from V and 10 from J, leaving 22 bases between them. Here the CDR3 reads CASSFRGETPSWEQFF. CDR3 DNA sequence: TGTGCCAGCAGTTTTCGCGGGGAGACCCCCAGTTGGGAGCAGTTCTTC.

The CDR3 spells CASSYGLADSLTQYF. The CDR3, as DNA: TGTGCCAGCAGTTACGGACTAGCGGACTCCCTAACGCAGTATTTT. The rearrangement joins TRBV6-5 to TRBJ2-3, with 10 bases identical to TRBD2. Germline assignment: CDR1 MNHEY and CDR2 SVGAGI. The junction had 8 bases not matched to a gene; V was cut back by 2 bases and J by 9 bases. This CDR3 comprises 15 residues.

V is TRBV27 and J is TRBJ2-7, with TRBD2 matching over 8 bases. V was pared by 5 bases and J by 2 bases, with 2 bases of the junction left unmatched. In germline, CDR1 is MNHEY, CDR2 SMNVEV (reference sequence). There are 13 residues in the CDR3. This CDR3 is CASSPGLAYEQYF. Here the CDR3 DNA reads TGTGCCAGCAGTCCGGGACTAGCCTACGAGCAGTACTTC.

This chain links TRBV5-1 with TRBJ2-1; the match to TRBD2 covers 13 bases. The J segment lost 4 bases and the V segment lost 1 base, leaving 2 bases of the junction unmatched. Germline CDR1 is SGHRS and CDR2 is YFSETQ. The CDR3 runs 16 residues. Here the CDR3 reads CASSLSLAGGYNEQFF. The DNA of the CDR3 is TGCGCCAGCAGCTTGTCACTAGCGGGGGGGTACAATGAGCAGTTCTTC. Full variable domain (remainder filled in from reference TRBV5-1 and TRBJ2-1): KAGVTQTPRYLIKTRGQQVTLSCSPISGHRSVSWYQQTPGQGLQFLFEYFSETQRNKGNFPGRFSGRQFSNSRSEMNVSTLELGDSALYLCASSLSLAGGYNEQFFGPGTRLTVL.

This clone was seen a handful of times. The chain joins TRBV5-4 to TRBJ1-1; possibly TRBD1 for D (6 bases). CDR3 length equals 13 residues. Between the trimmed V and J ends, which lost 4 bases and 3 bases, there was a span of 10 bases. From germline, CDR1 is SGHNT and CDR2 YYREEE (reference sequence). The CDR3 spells CASSVDSYTEAFF. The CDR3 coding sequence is TGTGCCAGCAGCGTGGACAGCTACACTGAAGCTTTCTTT. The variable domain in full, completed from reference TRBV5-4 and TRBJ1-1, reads ETGVTQSPTHLIKTRGQQVTLRCSSQSGHNTVSWYQQALGQGPQFIFQYYREEENGRGNFPPRFSGLQFPNYSSELNVNALELDDSALYLCASSVDSYTEAFFGQGTRLTVV.

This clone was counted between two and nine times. The CDR3 protein is CASSEARDREAFF. The CDR3 nucleotides read TGTGCCAGCAGTGAAGCTCGGGACAGGGAAGCTTTCTTT. The chain recombines TRBV6-1 with TRBJ1-1; 8 nucleotides align to TRBD1. V dropped 0 bases and J dropped 8; count of bases not matched to a gene: 2. Germline values: CDR1 MNHNS, CDR2 SASEGT. The CDR3 is 13 amino acids.